This TCR beta chain comes out of a study of blood T cell repertoires in COVID-19. The CDR3 consists of 15 residues. Unmatched junction bases numbered 10, after V lost 7 bases and J lost 3 bases. Germline loops: CDR1 MRHNA, CDR2 SNTAGT. Some clones are missing from TCRdb's copy, which holds only in-frame ones; the method was immunoSEQ multiplex PCR. Here the sample spans about 360,000 clones, 75% to 90% being singletons. The genes are TRBV6-4 and TRBJ2-7, with 9 bases lining up with TRBD1. The receptor's source is a woman between 55 and 75 years old with COVID-19, enrolled during active disease. Sequencing was performed on peripheral blood. This CDR3 reads CASTEPPGQGYEQYF. For the CDR3, the DNA is TGTGCCAGCACCGAGCCCCCGGGACAGGGCTACGAGCAGTACTTC.